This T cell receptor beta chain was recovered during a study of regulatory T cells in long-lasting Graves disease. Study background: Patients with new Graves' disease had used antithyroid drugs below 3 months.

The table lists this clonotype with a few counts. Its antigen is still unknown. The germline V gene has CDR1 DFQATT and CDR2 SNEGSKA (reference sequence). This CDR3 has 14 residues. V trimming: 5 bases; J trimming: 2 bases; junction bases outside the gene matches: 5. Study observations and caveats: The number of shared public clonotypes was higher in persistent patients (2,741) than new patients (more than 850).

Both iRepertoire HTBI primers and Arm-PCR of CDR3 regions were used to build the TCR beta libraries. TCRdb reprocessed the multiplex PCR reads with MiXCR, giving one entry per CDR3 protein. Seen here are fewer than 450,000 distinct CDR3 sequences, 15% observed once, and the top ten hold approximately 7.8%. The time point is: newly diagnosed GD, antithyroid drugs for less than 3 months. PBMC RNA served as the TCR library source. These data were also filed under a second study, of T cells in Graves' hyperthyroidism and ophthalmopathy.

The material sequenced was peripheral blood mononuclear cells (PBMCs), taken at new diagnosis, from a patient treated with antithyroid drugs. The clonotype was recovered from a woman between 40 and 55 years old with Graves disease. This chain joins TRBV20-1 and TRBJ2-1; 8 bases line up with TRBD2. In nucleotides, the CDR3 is TGCAGTGCTGGGCTTAGCGGGACCTACAATGAGCAGTTCTTC. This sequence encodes CSAGLSGTYNEQFF.